The 21 T cell receptor beta chains below were found in one sample sequenced in a study of regulatory T cells in long-lasting Graves disease. Building the TCR beta libraries relied on iRepertoire HTBI primers, and CDR3 regions underwent Arm-PCR. TCRdb itself ran the multiplex PCR reads through MiXCR, one entry per CDR3 protein. In the table there are around 420,000 distinct CDR3 sequences, around 16% of which are singletons. Time point described: newly diagnosed GD, antithyroid drugs for less than 3 months. PBMC RNA was the source of the TCR library. Sequences were derived from peripheral blood mononuclear cells (PBMCs), sampled at new diagnosis, from a patient treated with antithyroid drugs. The receptors were gathered from a female donor with Graves disease.

This clonotype was counted ten times or more. In DNA form, the CDR3 reads TGCAGTGCTAGAGCATTAGCAGGGGGAGACGGCTACACCTTC. Translated, it gives CSARALAGGDGYTF. V gene TRBV20-1 combines with J gene TRBJ1-2; TRBD1 matches at 7 bases. The CDR3 is 14 residues long. The V segment lost 1 base and the J segment 8 bases; nucleotides outside the gene matches: 10. The germline CDR1 and CDR2 sequences are DFQATT and SNEGSKA (reference sequence).

The rearrangement joins TRBV20-1 to TRBJ2-1; the match to TRBD2 covers 8 bases. The CDR3 is 12 residues long. Unmatched junction bases numbered 2, after V lost 3 bases and J lost 7 bases. Germline-derived CDR1 and CDR2 are DFQATT and SNEGSKA (reference sequence). Here the CDR3 DNA reads TGCAGTGCTAGCGGGGGGGCGAATGAGCAGTTCTTC. This codes for CSASGGANEQFF.

Comments on this clonotype: A junction end diverges from the germline sequence, so it may reflect a read error. The chain uses TRBV30 and TRBJ1-1; D not certain. This CDR3 has 16 amino acids. Germline CDR1 and CDR2: GTSNPN and SVGIG (reference sequence). DNA for the CDR3: TGTGGCTGGAGTTCCCGCCATCGGGCCTCGAACACTGAAGCTTTCTTT. Translation gives CGWSSRHRASNTEAFF.

In this sample, this clonotype turned up many times. CDR3 DNA sequence: TGTGCCACCAGTGATTTGCGGGACAGGGATCCAGATACGCAGTATTTT. This gives the protein CATSDLRDRDPDTQYF. J is TRBJ2-3 and V is TRBV24-1; 9 bases map to TRBD1. The CDR3 runs to 16 residues. The trim removed 0 bases at V and 4 bases at J, leaving 4 bases unmatched. Germline V gene sequence: CDR1 KGHDR, CDR2 SFDVKD.

The chain carries TRBV6-2 or TRBV6-3 and TRBJ2-5; 7 bases align to TRBD2. CDR3 size: 14 residues. The V gene end was trimmed by 3 bases and the J gene end by 2 bases; junction bases not matched to a gene: 3. Germline CDR1 reads MNHEY; CDR2 reads SVGEGT. The CDR3 DNA reads TGTGCCAGCAGTTATCAGGGAGGGCAAGAGACCCAGTACTTC. It codes for CASSYQGGQETQYF.

This clonotype occurred many times. This chain links TRBV20-1 with TRBJ2-7, with D unclear. The V gene's germline CDR1 is DFQATT and CDR2 SNEGSKA (reference sequence). V lost 6 bases, J lost 0 bases, and 18 bases lay in between. This CDR3 has 15 amino acids. For the CDR3, the DNA is TGCAGTGCAGCGCGGCCGTCTGATGGCTCCTACGAGCAGTACTTC. The encoded protein is CSAARPSDGSYEQYF.

This clonotype was seen at least ten times. J is TRBJ2-1 and V is TRBV11-2; the D is unclear. Germline V lookup: CDR1 SGHAT, CDR2 FQNNGV. This CDR3 region has 14 residues. The ends were cut back, 3 bases at V and 4 bases at J, with 10 bases in the middle. The CDR3 coding sequence is TGTGCCAGCAGCTTTATTAACGGATACAATGAGCAGTTCTTC. It codes for CASSFINGYNEQFF.

This clonotype was found many times. The chain links TRBV5-1 to TRBJ2-2, with a weak D call TRBD1 (6 bases). The V and J ends lost 4 bases and 6 bases respectively, with 13 bases between them. This CDR3 is 14 amino acids long. Looked up from germline, CDR1 is SGHRS and CDR2 is YFSETQ. CDR3 DNA sequence: TGCGCCAGCAGCCCTGGACAGTCTGCCGGGGAGCTGTTTTTT. Protein product: CASSPGQSAGELFF. Combining the CDR3 with reference TRBV5-1 and TRBJ2-2 gives the whole variable domain KAGVTQTPRYLIKTRGQQVTLSCSPISGHRSVSWYQQTPGQGLQFLFEYFSETQRNKGNFPGRFSGRQFSNSRSEMNVSTLELGDSALYLCASSPGQSAGELFFGEGSRLTVL.

This clonotype occurred many times. The CDR3 sequence: CASSVQAATNEKLFF. The CDR3 nucleotides read TGTGCCAGCAGCGTCCAGGCAGCAACTAATGAAAAACTGTTTTTT. The V call is TRBV9, the J call TRBJ1-4; no firm D call. Germline loops: CDR1 SGDLS, CDR2 YYNGEE. The CDR3 loop spans 15 amino acids. Deletions cut 2 bases from V and 0 bases from J, with 8 bases between.

The table lists this clonotype with a few counts. The rearrangement joins TRBV20-1 to TRBJ1-2, with D hard to call. Germline CDR1 DFQATT, CDR2 SNEGSKA (reference sequence). The ends were cut back, 6 bases at V and 0 bases at J, with 8 bases in the middle. CDR3 length: 12 amino acids. For the CDR3, the DNA is TGCAGTGCCAAAAAGACTAACTATGGCTACACCTTC. Protein sequence: CSAKKTNYGYTF.

This clonotype was seen a few times. J is TRBJ1-2 and V is TRBV19; D ambiguous. CDR1 and CDR2 (germline): LNHDA, SQIVND (reference sequence). V lost 9 bases to trimming and J lost 8 bases, with 19 bases between them. This CDR3 spans 13 amino acids. CDR3 bases: TGTGCCAGCGGCTATGACGGCCTAGGGGGCTACACCTTC. It specifies CASGYDGLGGYTF.

This clonotype was counted only a few times. The V and J genes are TRBV19 and TRBJ2-4, with TRBD1 matching over 8 bases. CDR1 LNHDA and CDR2 SQIVND come from the germline V gene (reference sequence). CDR3 length: 18 amino acids. Trimming cost V 2 bases and J 10 bases; bases outside gene matches: 19. As DNA, the CDR3 is TGTGCCAGTAGTATATATATTGGGACAGGCACCTCGTTTGTTATTCAGTACTTC. It translates to CASSIYIGTGTSFVIQYF.

This clonotype has at least ten counts. The chain carries TRBV5-1 and TRBJ1-1; perhaps TRBD1 as D (5 bases). CDR3 length: 14 residues. Germline loops: CDR1 SGHRS, CDR2 YFSETQ. The V end lost 0 bases, the J end lost 4 bases, and 10 bases lay between the germline ends. CDR3: CASSLGGALTEAFF. In nucleotides, the CDR3 is TGCGCCAGCAGCTTGGGAGGGGCCCTCACTGAAGCTTTCTTT.

Details on this clonotype: A junction boundary mismatches the germline segment, possibly from a read error. The genes are TRBV6-4 and TRBJ1-5; D not resolved. The CDR3 sequence is 15 residues long. The germline V gene has CDR1 MRHNA and CDR2 SNTAGT. The CDR3 sequence: CASKLHRSPNQPQHF. The CDR3 DNA sequence: TGTGCCAGCAAACTCCACCGGAGTCCGAATCAACCCCAGCATTTT.

V gene TRBV7-9 combines with J gene TRBJ2-1; D is undetermined. The length of the CDR3 is 15 residues. CDR1 SEHNR and CDR2 FQNEAQ come from the germline V gene (reference sequence). Trimming stripped 0 bases from V and 3 bases from J, with 9 bases between. The CDR3 DNA follows: TGTGCCAGCAGCTTAGCCCTCGATATCTACAATGAGCAGTTCTTC. Translation gives CASSLALDIYNEQFF.

This clonotype was observed many times. The rearrangement uses TRBV27 and TRBJ1-1; tentatively, D is TRBD1 (6 bases). Germline V CDR1 and CDR2: MNHEY, SMNVEV (reference sequence). This CDR3 is built from 15 residues. Trimming stripped 3 bases from V and 4 bases from J, with 15 bases between. The CDR3 DNA reads TGTGCCAGCAGTTTCCGGACACCCAGGGGCACTGAAGCTTTCTTT. Its protein is CASSFRTPRGTEAFF.

This chain connects TRBV20-1 to TRBJ2-5; D possibly corresponds to TRBD1 (5 bases). The length of the CDR3 is 16 residues. Germline values: CDR1 DFQATT, CDR2 SNEGSKA (reference sequence). Trimming took 0 bases from V and 7 from J, leaving 21 bases between them. The CDR3 bases are TGCAGTGCTAGAGATCAGTCAGGGTCCGCGTCGGGGACCCAGTACTTC. Translating gives CSARDQSGSASGTQYF.

This clonotype was observed a handful of times. The V call is TRBV11-2, the J call TRBJ2-2, with TRBD1 matching 9 bases. Trimming cost V 6 bases and J 4 bases; bases outside gene matches: 6. The CDR3 spans 15 residues. Germline assignment: CDR1 SGHAT and CDR2 FQNNGV. The CDR3 spells CASRKGQGGTGELFF. The CDR3 nucleotides read TGTGCCAGCAGAAAGGGACAGGGAGGCACCGGGGAGCTGTTTTTT.

This clonotype showed up many times. The chain couples TRBV5-5 to TRBJ1-6, with 11 bases fitting TRBD1. V dropped 4 bases and J dropped 8; count of bases not matched to a gene: 8. CDR1 and CDR2 from the germline V gene are SGHKS and YYEKEE (reference sequence). This CDR3 has 16 residues. The CDR3 DNA is TGTGCCAGCAGCAGAGGACAGGGGGCCCAGGATTCACCCCTCCACTTT. Translation: CASSRGQGAQDSPLHF.

Many counts were recorded for this clonotype. V usage is TRBV7-2 and J usage is TRBJ1-1; 8 nucleotides agree with TRBD1. Looked up from germline, CDR1 is SGHTA and CDR2 is FQGNSA. V lost 3 bases to trimming and J lost 1 base; unmatched junction nucleotides: 1. The CDR3 length is 14 residues. CDR3 in DNA: TGTGCCAGCAGCTTCGGGACAGGGAACACTGAAGCTTTCTTT. Amino acids: CASSFGTGNTEAFF.

This clonotype was detected many times. The gene calls are TRBV7-7 and TRBJ2-3; D ambiguous. CDR3 length equals 14 residues. CDR1 and CDR2 from the germline V gene are SSHAT and FNYEAQ (reference sequence). The V and J ends lost 6 bases and 2 bases respectively, with 12 bases between them. The CDR3: CASSLLEDTDTQYF. The CDR3 nucleotides read TGTGCCAGCAGTTTGTTAGAAGACACAGATACGCAGTATTTT. Supplemented by reference TRBV7-7 and TRBJ2-3, the full variable domain reads GAGVSQSPRYKVTKRGQDVTLRCDPISSHATLYWYQQALGQGPEFLTYFNYEAQPDKSGLPSDRFSAERPEGSISTLTIQRTEQRDSAMYRCASSLLEDTDTQYFGPGTRLTVL.